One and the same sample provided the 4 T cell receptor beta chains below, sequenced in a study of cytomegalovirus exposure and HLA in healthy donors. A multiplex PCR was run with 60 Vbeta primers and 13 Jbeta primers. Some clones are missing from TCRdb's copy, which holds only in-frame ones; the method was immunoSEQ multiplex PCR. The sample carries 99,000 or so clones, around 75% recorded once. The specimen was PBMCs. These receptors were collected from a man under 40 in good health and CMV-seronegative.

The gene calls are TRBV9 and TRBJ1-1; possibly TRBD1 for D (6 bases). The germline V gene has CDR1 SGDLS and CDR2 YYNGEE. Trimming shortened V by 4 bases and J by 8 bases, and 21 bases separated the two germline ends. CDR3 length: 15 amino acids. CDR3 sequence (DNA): TGTGCCAGCAGCCGCCGGGACACAATCCCTGGGGAAGCTTTCTTT. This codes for CASSRRDTIPGEAFF.

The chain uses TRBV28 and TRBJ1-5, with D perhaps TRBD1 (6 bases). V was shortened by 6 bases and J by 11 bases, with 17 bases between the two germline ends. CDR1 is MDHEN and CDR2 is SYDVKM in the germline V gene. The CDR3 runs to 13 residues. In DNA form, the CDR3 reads TGTGCCAGCAGGACGGACAGCCCGTTGTCCCAGCATTTT. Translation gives CASRTDSPLSQHF.

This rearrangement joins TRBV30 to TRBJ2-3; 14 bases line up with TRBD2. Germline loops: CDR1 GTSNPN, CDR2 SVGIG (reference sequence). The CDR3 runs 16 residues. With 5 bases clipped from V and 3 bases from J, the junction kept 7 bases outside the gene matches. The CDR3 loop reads CAWAGTSGGRTDTQYF. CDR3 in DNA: TGTGCCTGGGCCGGGACTAGCGGGGGCCGGACAGATACGCAGTATTTT.

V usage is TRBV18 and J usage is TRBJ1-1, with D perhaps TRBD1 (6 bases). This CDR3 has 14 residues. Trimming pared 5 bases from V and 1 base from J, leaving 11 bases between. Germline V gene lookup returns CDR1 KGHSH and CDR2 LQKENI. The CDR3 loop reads CASSSATGNTEAFF. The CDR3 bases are TGTGCCAGCTCAAGCGCGACAGGGAACACTGAAGCTTTCTTT.